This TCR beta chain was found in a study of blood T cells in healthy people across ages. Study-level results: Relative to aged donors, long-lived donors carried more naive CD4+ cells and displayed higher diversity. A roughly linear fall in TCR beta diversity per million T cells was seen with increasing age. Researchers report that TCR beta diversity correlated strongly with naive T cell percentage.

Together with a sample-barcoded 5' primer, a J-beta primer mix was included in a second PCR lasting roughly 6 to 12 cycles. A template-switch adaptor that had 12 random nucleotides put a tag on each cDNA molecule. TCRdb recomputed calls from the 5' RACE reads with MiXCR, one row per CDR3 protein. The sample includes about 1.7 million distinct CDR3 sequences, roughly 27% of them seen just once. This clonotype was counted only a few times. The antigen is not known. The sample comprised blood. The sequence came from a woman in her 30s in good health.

CDR3 in amino acids: CSALVLVEQFF. Here the CDR3 DNA reads TGCAGCGCCTTGGTTTTAGTTGAGCAGTTCTTC. The chain carries TRBV29-1 and TRBJ2-1; no firm D call. Trimming stripped 7 bases from V and 9 bases from J, with 13 bases between. There are 11 residues in the CDR3. The V gene's germline CDR1 is SQVTM and CDR2 ANQGSEA.